This T cell receptor beta chain is drawn from a study of cytomegalovirus exposure and HLA in healthy donors. Broader study findings: Several of the most significant clusters were apparently associated with common viral pathogens in a later analysis. The number of N-insertions in an Asian-associated ancestry cluster was reportedly below the 666-donor mean in a later analysis. For TCR beta chains, V- and J-gene trimming was later linked to a missense DCLRE1C variant.

Use of 60 Vbeta and 13 Jbeta primers characterized the PCR. The table came from immunoSEQ multiplex PCR; TCRdb's copy has only in-frame clones and leaves some out. The data show under 150,000 clones, roughly four fifths seen once. Concerning this clone itself: No antigen is known for it.

The ends were cut back, 1 base at V and 4 bases at J, with 10 bases in the middle. CDR1 is SEHNR, CDR2 FQNEAQ, per germline (reference sequence). The CDR3 sequence is 14 residues long. Sequencing used PBMCs. V gene TRBV7-9 combines with J gene TRBJ2-5; maybe TRBD2 (5 bases). The TCR sequence derives from a male donor in good health and CMV-seronegative. The CDR3 sequence: CASSLDLEGETQYF. The CDR3 nucleotides read TGTGCCAGCAGCTTAGATCTTGAGGGAGAGACCCAGTACTTC.